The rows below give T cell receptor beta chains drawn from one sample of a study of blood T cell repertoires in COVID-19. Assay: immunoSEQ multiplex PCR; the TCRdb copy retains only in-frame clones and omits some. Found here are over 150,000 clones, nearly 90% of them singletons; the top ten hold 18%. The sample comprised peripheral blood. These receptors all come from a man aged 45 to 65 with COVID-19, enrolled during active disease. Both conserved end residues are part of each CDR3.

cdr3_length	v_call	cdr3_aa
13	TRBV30	CAWSRAGVTEAFF
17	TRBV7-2	CASSLGITGTRSYEQYF
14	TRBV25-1	CASSDYSRGHGYTF
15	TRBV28	CASSLVTGYNSPLHF
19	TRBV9	CASSARGRTSSSSYNEQFF
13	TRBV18	CASSAQGYNEQFF
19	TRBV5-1	CASSLNPPQTGGGSTEAFF
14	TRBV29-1	CSVVLAGELIVQFF
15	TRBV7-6	CASSTRGPNTGELFF
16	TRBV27	CASSFRGGGGNQPQHF
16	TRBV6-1	CASSEAGGQGAQPQHF
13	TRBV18	CASSPGGNTEAFF
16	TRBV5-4	CASSRGRSSGNYEQYF
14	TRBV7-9	CASRGSGEPREQYF
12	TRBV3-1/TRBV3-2	CASSQAGDTQYF
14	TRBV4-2	CASSQEAPNTEAFF
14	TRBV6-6	CASSYGQESSPLHF
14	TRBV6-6	CASRPGQQNTEAFF
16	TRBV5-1	CASSPAGGSGNQPQHF
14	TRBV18	CASSPDRGREKLFF
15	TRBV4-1	CASSQVFALRVEQYF
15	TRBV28	CASSSPGGAGIVQFF
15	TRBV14	CASSQVRGAWETQYF
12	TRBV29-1	CSVVRSKAEAFF
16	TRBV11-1	CASSPVGARPNTEAFF
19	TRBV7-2	CASSLPGLAGGSSYNEQFF
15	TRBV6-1	CASSESGNVNTEAFF
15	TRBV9	CASSALAGDQETQYF
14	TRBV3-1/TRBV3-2	CASSPRGAGTEAFF
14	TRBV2	CASIEDRVGKTQYF
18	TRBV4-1	CASSQDESSGSSGNTIYF
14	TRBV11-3	CASSPSGTSYEQYF
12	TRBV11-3	CASSTNSNEQFF
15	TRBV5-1	CASTQSGSGYNEQFF
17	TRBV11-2	CASSPQGGSSYNSPLHF
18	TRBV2	CASSSTGAVISLGTEAFF
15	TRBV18	CASSPLGDSWGEQYF
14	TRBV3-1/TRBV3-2	CASSQGDYRYEQYF
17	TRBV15	CATSRAPGLAGAGELFF